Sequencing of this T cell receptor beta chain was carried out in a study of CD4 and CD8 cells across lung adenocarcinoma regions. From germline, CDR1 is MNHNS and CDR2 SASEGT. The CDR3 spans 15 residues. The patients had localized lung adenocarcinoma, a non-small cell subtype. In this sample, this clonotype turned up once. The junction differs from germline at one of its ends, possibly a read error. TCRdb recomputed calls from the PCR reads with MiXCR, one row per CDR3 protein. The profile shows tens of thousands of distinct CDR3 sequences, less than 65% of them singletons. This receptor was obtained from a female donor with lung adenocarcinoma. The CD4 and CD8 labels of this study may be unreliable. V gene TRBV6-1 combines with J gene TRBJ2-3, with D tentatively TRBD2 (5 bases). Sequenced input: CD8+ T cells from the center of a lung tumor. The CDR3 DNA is TGTGCCAGCCAGGAGGCTGGCCGTGATGCAGAGACGCAGTATTTT. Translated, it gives CASQEAGRDAETQYF.